This is a list of T cell receptor beta chains from one sample in a study of Ad26.COV2.S vaccination and SARS-CoV-2 variants. The method was immunoSEQ multiplex PCR; TCRdb's version includes in-frame clones alone and lacks a portion of them. The sample records some 340,000 clones, around 81% being singletons. The input for sequencing was peripheral blood, taken in a trial of Ad26.COV2.S vaccine versus placebo. These receptors originate from a person aged 18-60 years who received the Ad26.COV2.S COVID-19 vaccine or a placebo. The conserved cysteine and the conserved F or W are not part of the CDR3 here. Fields, in order: V gene, CDR3 protein.

v_call: TRBV6-5
cdr3_aa: ANGGGQGNYGYT

v_call: TRBV19
cdr3_aa: ASSIEERLTNTGELF

v_call: TRBV10-2
cdr3_aa: ASSESGQGASRYGYT

v_call: TRBV12-3/TRBV12-4
cdr3_aa: ASSTLRDYGYT

v_call: TRBV28
cdr3_aa: ASSLGLQGETQY

v_call: TRBV3-1/TRBV3-2
cdr3_aa: ASSQLSGGANTGELF

v_call: TRBV19
cdr3_aa: ASSRGLGFGTEAF

v_call: TRBV27
cdr3_aa: ASSHTDTQY

v_call: TRBV7-9
cdr3_aa: ASSPAADLTGNTGELF

v_call: TRBV7-8
cdr3_aa: ASSLAVLAVGDTQY

v_call: TRBV2
cdr3_aa: ASSEISLSATDTQY

v_call: TRBV7-8
cdr3_aa: ASSASTAYEQY

v_call: TRBV7-6
cdr3_aa: ASSLMRSSYNEQF

v_call: TRBV28
cdr3_aa: ASSFTGKDQETQY

v_call: TRBV24-1
cdr3_aa: ATSDPQGPQETQY

v_call: TRBV6-1
cdr3_aa: ASSEALSRSGNTEAF

v_call: TRBV12-3/TRBV12-4
cdr3_aa: ASSFTGLEAF

v_call: TRBV11-3
cdr3_aa: ASSRDGMNTEAF

v_call: TRBV6-5
cdr3_aa: ASSYKPNSGNTIY

v_call: TRBV7-9
cdr3_aa: ASSTGTVPLAF

v_call: TRBV6-5
cdr3_aa: ASSQIGGAALH

v_call: TRBV11-3
cdr3_aa: ASSSRTENTEAF

v_call: TRBV28
cdr3_aa: ASSPGYLNYGYT

v_call: TRBV4-1
cdr3_aa: ASSQGPIRWGLGMNTEAF

v_call: TRBV10-1
cdr3_aa: ASSEIPFYEQY

v_call: TRBV7-9
cdr3_aa: ASSPFSFRDRDNTEAF

v_call: TRBV29-1
cdr3_aa: SAVPSSHYEQY

v_call: TRBV28
cdr3_aa: ASSPRDIWSYT

v_call: TRBV7-9
cdr3_aa: ASSLGPGQPNYGYT

v_call: TRBV5-6
cdr3_aa: ASSFQETQY

v_call: TRBV6-4
cdr3_aa: ASSDRRGGSPNEQF

v_call: TRBV5-8
cdr3_aa: ASSLGQPQH

v_call: TRBV5-4
cdr3_aa: ASSQRTGNYEQY

v_call: TRBV5-5
cdr3_aa: ASSPGDWRGTTDTQY

v_call: TRBV15
cdr3_aa: ATSRAPTGSTGELF

v_call: TRBV19
cdr3_aa: ASSKQGFASTDTQY

v_call: TRBV7-8
cdr3_aa: ASISPDRTNTEAF

v_call: TRBV27
cdr3_aa: ASSSGAAGRREQY

v_call: TRBV9
cdr3_aa: ASSVTEAGTAYEQY

v_call: TRBV5-6
cdr3_aa: ASSLGDRLDVDGYT

v_call: TRBV19
cdr3_aa: ASKEVGINSPLH

v_call: TRBV28
cdr3_aa: ASSFRSTQETQY

v_call: TRBV6-6
cdr3_aa: ASSLEGAYQPQH

v_call: TRBV5-6
cdr3_aa: ASGDRVALGYT

v_call: TRBV5-8
cdr3_aa: ASSSGTGGTEAF

v_call: TRBV7-6
cdr3_aa: ASSHVSGSSYNEQF

v_call: TRBV6-4
cdr3_aa: ASSDRTGLEQF

v_call: TRBV7-9
cdr3_aa: ASSSRDRVPGETQY

v_call: TRBV10-3
cdr3_aa: AISDARYGYT

v_call: TRBV5-1
cdr3_aa: ASSLESANSPLH

v_call: TRBV7-9
cdr3_aa: ASRDKGGQGYGYT

v_call: TRBV7-9
cdr3_aa: ASSSHRGGYGYT

v_call: TRBV7-9
cdr3_aa: ASSLGSGGHTGELF

v_call: TRBV25-1
cdr3_aa: ASSGWTGWDEQY